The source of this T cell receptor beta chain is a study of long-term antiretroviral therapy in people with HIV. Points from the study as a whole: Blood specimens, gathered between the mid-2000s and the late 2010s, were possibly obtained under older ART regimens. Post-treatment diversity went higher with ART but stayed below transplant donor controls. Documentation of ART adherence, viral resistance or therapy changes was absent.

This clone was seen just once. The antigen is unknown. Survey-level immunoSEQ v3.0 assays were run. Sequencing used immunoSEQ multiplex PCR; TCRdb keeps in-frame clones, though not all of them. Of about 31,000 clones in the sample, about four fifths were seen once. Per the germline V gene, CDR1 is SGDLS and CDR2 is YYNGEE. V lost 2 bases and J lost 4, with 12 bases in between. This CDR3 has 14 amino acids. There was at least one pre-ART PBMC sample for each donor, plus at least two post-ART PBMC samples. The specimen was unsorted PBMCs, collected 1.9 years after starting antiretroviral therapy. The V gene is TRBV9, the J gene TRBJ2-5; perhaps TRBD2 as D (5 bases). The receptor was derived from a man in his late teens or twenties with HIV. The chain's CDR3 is CASSVEGTGETQYF. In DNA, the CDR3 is TGTGCCAGCAGCGTCGAGGGCACGGGAGAGACCCAGTACTTC.